This record concerns one T cell receptor (beta chain) sequence. The protocol attached unique molecular identifiers to individual cDNA molecules. Each CDR3 protein gets one entry after TCRdb re-called the 5' RACE reads with MiXCR. In the table there are 95,000 to 150,000 distinct CDR3 sequences, about 15% of which are singletons. The data are from a study of early T cells in non-severe SARS-CoV-2 infection. For the study at large: From unsorted whole blood, bulk RNA was sequenced, and the chains remained unpaired.

This sequence was found in an adult who was a healthcare worker with PCR-confirmed SARS-CoV-2 infection or an uninfected control (not recorded which). The sequencing sample was made of whole blood.

CDR3 DNA sequence: TGTGCCCATCGCCAGGGGCCTGGGGCCAACGTCCTGACTTTC. Its protein is CAHRQGPGANVLTF. The gene calls are TRBV30 and TRBJ2-6; possibly TRBD1 for D (6 bases). Between the trimmed V and J ends, which lost 8 bases and 2 bases, there was a span of 13 bases. The V gene's germline CDR1 is GTSNPN and CDR2 SVGIG (reference sequence). The CDR3 is 14 residues long. Drawing the rest from reference TRBV30 and TRBJ2-6, the complete variable domain is SQTIHQWPATLVQPVGSPLSLECTVEGTSNPNLYWYRQAAGRGLQLLFYSVGIGQISSEVPQNLSASRPQDRQFILSSKKLLLSDSGFYLCAHRQGPGANVLTFGAGSRLTVL.